This record concerns one T cell receptor beta chain sequence. The antigen remains undetermined. The V and J ends lost 4 bases and 0 bases respectively, with 9 bases between them. This CDR3 has 14 residues. The germline V gene encodes CDR1 LNHNV and CDR2 YYDKDF (reference sequence). The data are from a study of shared clonotypes between healthy human individuals. In the study overall: CD4 naive and memory got three plates each, CD8 naive two, CD8 memory one.

Cells designated naive CD8 were CD45RO-negative and were positively selected for CCR7, with terminally differentiated effector memory CD45RA+ cells excluded. Study observations and caveats: The study found lower generation probabilities in non-shared clonotypes than in those shared by all four donors. Donor clonotype sharing was expected to depend on sequencing depth. Shared clonotypes: 4.5% to 5% naive CD4, under 4% naive CD8, around 2.2% memory CD4, over 0.3% memory CD8.

TCRdb's copy holds only in-frame clones and misses some; the assay was immunoSEQ multiplex PCR. The sample has hundreds of thousands of clones, 85% to 95% seen once. The chain carries TRBV15 and TRBJ1-2; no definite D call. Sequencing was done on a sample of naive CD8+ T cells sorted from blood. The TCR sequence derives from a woman under 40 in good health. DNA of the CDR3: TGTGCCACCAGCAATACGGAAACTAACTATGGCTACACCTTC. It yields the protein CATSNTETNYGYTF.